One sample yielded the 2 T cell receptor beta chains listed below, sequenced in a study of T cell responses to AZD1222 COVID-19 vaccine. Method: immunoSEQ multiplex PCR; TCRdb's copy keeps in-frame clones and lacks some. The sample contains around 170,000 clones, approximately 90% of which appear only once. This sample comprised peripheral blood, obtained on day 0 of AZD1222 vaccination. The receptors were gathered from an adult in good health.

This clone was seen once. V and J are TRBV5-5 and TRBJ1-1, with 10 bases fitting TRBD1. Germline CDR1 reads SGHKS; CDR2 reads YYEKEE (reference sequence). This CDR3 has 16 residues. J gave up 4 bases and V 5 bases, and 11 bases lay outside the gene matches. CDR3 nucleotides: TGTGCCAGCAGTTCGTGGGACAGGGGAGGTTCCACTGAAGCTTTCTTT. This gives the protein CASSSWDRGGSTEAFF.

J is TRBJ1-1 and V is TRBV5-1; tentatively, D is TRBD1 (6 bases). This CDR3 is 14 amino acids long. The ends were cut back, 2 bases at V and 4 bases at J, with 12 bases in the middle. CDR1 is SGHRS and CDR2 is YFSETQ in the germline V gene. CDR3 sequence (DNA): TGCGCCAGCAGCTTTAAGGGGGAGAGCACTGAAGCTTTCTTT. This translates into CASSFKGESTEAFF. Based on the CDR3 plus reference TRBV5-1 and TRBJ1-1, the full variable domain is KAGVTQTPRYLIKTRGQQVTLSCSPISGHRSVSWYQQTPGQGLQFLFEYFSETQRNKGNFPGRFSGRQFSNSRSEMNVSTLELGDSALYLCASSFKGESTEAFFGQGTRLTVV.